These 18 T cell receptor beta chains were sequenced from one sample in a study of blood T cells in healthy people across ages. With a J-beta primer mix and a sample-barcoded 5' primer, a second PCR ran about 7 to 12 cycles. In TCRdb, the 5' RACE reads were re-called with MiXCR into one record per CDR3 protein. This table has roughly 1.9 million distinct CDR3 sequences, more than 35% appearing once. The sequencing sample was made of blood. The receptors originated from a human donor in good health.

This chain connects TRBV20-1 to TRBJ2-1, with 11 bases lining up with TRBD2. V gave up 0 bases and J gave up 6 bases; unmatched junction bases: 4. The germline V gene encodes CDR1 DFQATT and CDR2 SNEGSKA (reference sequence). The CDR3 covers 15 residues. CDR3 bases: TGCAGTGCTAGAGATGCAACTAGCGGGAGCAATGAGCAGTTCTTC. It specifies CSARDATSGSNEQFF.

This clonotype has just a few counts. CDR3 nucleotide sequence: TGTGCCAGCGGATACGGGACAGCCTACGAGCAGTACTTC. It yields the protein CASGYGTAYEQYF. This chain connects TRBV11-1 to TRBJ2-7; 7 bases match TRBD1. Germline values: CDR1 SGHAT, CDR2 FQDESV (reference sequence). The CDR3 totals 13 residues. V was clipped by 8 bases and J by 2 bases; unmatched bases: 6.

This clonotype was observed once. The chain uses TRBV7-8 and TRBJ2-3; 9 positions agree with TRBD2. Trimming took 4 bases from V and 0 from J; bases not matched to a gene: 8. Looked up from germline, CDR1 is SGHVS and CDR2 is FQNEAQ. This CDR3 is built from 17 residues. CDR3 protein: CASSSPPTSGSTDTQYF. In DNA form, the CDR3 reads TGTGCCAGCAGCTCTCCCCCGACTAGCGGTAGCACAGATACGCAGTATTTT.

As for this clonotype: Compared with germline, one end of the junction differs, possibly owing to a read error. As DNA, the CDR3 is TGTGCTAGCAGCCCCGGAGACTTTCGCACAGATACGCAGTATTTT. Amino acid sequence: CASSPGDFRTDTQYF. J is TRBJ2-3 and V is TRBV7-7; D unclear. This CDR3 has 15 amino acids. In germline, CDR1 is SSHAT, CDR2 FNYEAQ (reference sequence).

This clonotype occurred a few times. The chain is built from TRBV5-1 and TRBJ2-7, with TRBD1 matching 7 bases. Germline trimming cut 6 bases from V and 0 bases from J; bases unmatched to any gene: 9. Germline values: CDR1 SGHRS, CDR2 YFSETQ. The CDR3 has 15 residues. The CDR3: CASKQGPETSYEQYF. The CDR3 DNA follows: TGCGCCAGCAAACAGGGGCCAGAGACCTCCTACGAGCAGTACTTC.

This clonotype has ten or more counts. The chain combines TRBV25-1 with TRBJ2-1, with TRBD1 identical over 8 bases. V shed 9 bases, J shed 5 bases, and the junction held 6 bases outside the gene matches. This CDR3 region has 13 residues. Per the germline V gene, CDR1 is MGHDK and CDR2 is SYGVNS. The CDR3 DNA sequence: TGTGCCAGTACCGGGACAGGCCACAATGAGCAGTTCTTC. The encoded protein is CASTGTGHNEQFF.

The rearrangement links TRBV21-1 to TRBJ2-7; TRBD1 is taken as the D call from the table, unchecked against the DNA. TRBV21-1 is a pseudogene segment. CDR3 size: 21 residues. The CDR3 DNA sequence: TGTGCCAGCAGCCCCCCTTTTTCGGCCGCTGGATTGGACAGCCGCACGTACGAGCAGTACTTC. Its translation: CASSPPFSAAGLDSRTYEQYF.

This rearrangement joins TRBV6-1 to TRBJ2-4, with D unresolved. TRBJ2-7 matches the DNA end more closely, so the J call is doubtful. Per germline, CDR1 MNHNS and CDR2 SASEGT. The CDR3 spans 14 residues. This CDR3 reads CASSVEAPLYEQYF. The CDR3 region has the DNA TGTGCCAGCAGTGTAGAGGCTCCACTCTACGAGCAGTACTTC.

The gene calls are TRBV6-6 and TRBJ1-2; D unclear. CDR1 and CDR2 (germline): MNHNY, SVGAGI (reference sequence). Trimming shortened V by 3 bases and J by 7 bases, and 15 bases separated the two germline ends. CDR3 length equals 14 residues. CDR3 region: CASSYRGAPTGYTF. DNA for the CDR3: TGTGCCAGCAGTTATCGGGGTGCACCAACTGGCTACACCTTC.

Here the CDR3 DNA reads TGTGCCAGCAGCTTGAACATCCAGAAGACCCAGTACTTC. Its translation is CASSLNIQKTQYF. The chain carries TRBV7-2 and TRBJ2-7; no clear D. The end of the DNA is better explained by TRBJ2-5, so the J call may be wrong. The CDR3 has 13 amino acids. The germline gives CDR1 SGHTA, CDR2 FQGNSA.

The chain joins TRBV7-8 to TRBJ2-7; TRBD1 agrees at 9 bases. The CDR3 runs to 17 residues. V shed 5 bases and J 2 bases; nucleotides not matched to a gene: 13. The germline CDR1 and CDR2 sequences are SGHVS and FQNEAQ. The CDR3 DNA reads TGTGCCAGCAGCCCCTACTCACGGGACAGGGCTCCCTACGAGCAGTACTTC. Its protein product is CASSPYSRDRAPYEQYF.

A remark on this clonotype: A single base separates this from a much larger clone, so it may be a read error. J is TRBJ2-5 and V is TRBV7-3, with 7 bases identical to TRBD1. The CDR3 sequence is 15 residues long. Germline lookup yields CDR1 SGHTA and CDR2 FQGTGA. The CDR3 loop is CASSLGHRGGEAQYF. CDR3 DNA: TGTGCCAGCAGCTTAGGCCACAGGGGTGGAGAGGCCCAGTACTTC. Full variable domain (remainder filled in from reference TRBV7-3 and TRBJ2-5): GAGVSQTPSNKVTEKGKYVELRCDPISGHTALYWYRQSLGQGPEFLIYFQGTGAADDSGLPNDRFFAVRPEGSVSTLKIQRTERGDSAVYLCASSLGHRGGEAQYFGPGTRLLVL.

The genes are TRBV7-9 and TRBJ1-6; D is uncertain. The germline CDR1 and CDR2 sequences are SEHNR and FQNEAQ (reference sequence). The CDR3 is 13 residues long. The V end lost 3 bases, the J end lost 9 bases, and 9 bases lay between the germline ends. This CDR3 reads CASSFKTGSPLHF. The CDR3 coding sequence is TGTGCCAGCAGCTTCAAGACCGGTTCACCCCTCCACTTT.

This clonotype occurred many times. This rearrangement joins TRBV20-1 to TRBJ1-5; a weak D match, TRBD1 (6 bases). Germline V lookup: CDR1 DFQATT, CDR2 SNEGSKA (reference sequence). This CDR3 comprises 15 residues. V was clipped by 1 base and J by 3 bases, with 13 bases between them. The CDR3 sequence: CSARVPRGVNQPQHF. DNA for the CDR3: TGCAGTGCTAGAGTCCCTAGGGGGGTCAATCAGCCCCAGCATTTT.

The chain has TRBV7-9 and TRBJ1-1; D is possibly TRBD1 (5 bases). The V gene lost 2 bases and the J gene lost 4 bases, with 11 bases spanning the gap. Germline-derived CDR1 and CDR2 are SEHNR and FQNEAQ (reference sequence). This CDR3 contains 14 residues. CDR3 DNA sequence: TGTGCCAGCAGCTTACCAGGGTCGAGCACTGAAGCTTTCTTT. Translated: CASSLPGSSTEAFF.

V gene TRBV20-1 combines with J gene TRBJ2-1; 14 positions match TRBD2. The germline gives CDR1 DFQATT, CDR2 SNEGSKA (reference sequence). Trimming removed 2 bases from V and 0 bases from J; junction bases left unmatched: 6. This CDR3 is 18 amino acids long. CDR3 protein: CSARSTSGGAPSYNEQFF. CDR3 sequence (DNA): TGCAGTGCTAGATCGACTAGCGGGGGGGCCCCCTCCTACAATGAGCAGTTCTTC.

In its sample, this clonotype was seen a few times. CDR3 DNA: TGTGCCAGCAGCTTTGTGTCTGGGGACGAGGAAAAACTGTTTTTT. It yields the protein CASSFVSGDEEKLFF. The V gene is TRBV7-9, the J gene TRBJ1-4; tentatively, D is TRBD1 (5 bases). This CDR3 region has 15 residues. Trimming took 3 bases from V and 8 from J, leaving 16 bases between them. Germline assignment: CDR1 SEHNR and CDR2 FQNEAQ (reference sequence).

This clonotype was detected only a few times. The J gene is TRBJ2-3, the V gene TRBV9; D call uncertain. In germline, CDR1 is SGDLS, CDR2 YYNGEE. V lost 2 bases, J lost 1 base, and 2 bases lay in between. The length of the CDR3 is 12 residues. The CDR3 region is CASSVRTDTQYF. The CDR3 DNA follows: TGTGCCAGCAGCGTCCGCACAGATACGCAGTATTTT.